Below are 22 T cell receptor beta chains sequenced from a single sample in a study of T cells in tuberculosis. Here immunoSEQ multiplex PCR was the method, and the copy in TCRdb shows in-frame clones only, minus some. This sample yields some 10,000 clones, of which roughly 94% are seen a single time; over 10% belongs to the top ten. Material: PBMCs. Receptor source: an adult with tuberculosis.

The CDR3: CASSGPSGSGEQYF. DNA for the CDR3: TGTGCCAGCAGCGGACCTAGCGGGAGCGGAGAGCAGTACTTC. The chain recombines TRBV9 with TRBJ2-7; 10 bases fit TRBD2. J lost 7 bases, V lost 3 bases, and 7 bases had no gene match. Germline assignment: CDR1 SGDLS and CDR2 YYNGEE. The CDR3 contains 14 residues.

DNA of the CDR3: TGCGCCAGCAGCTGGGCCGGGAGGGTTCCCTCTGGGGCCAACGTCCTGACTTTC. Translated: CASSWAGRVPSGANVLTF. The gene calls are TRBV5-1 and TRBJ2-6; TRBD2 matches at 8 bases. V was pared by 3 bases and J by 0 bases, with 8 bases of the junction left unmatched. The V gene's germline CDR1 is SGHRS and CDR2 YFSETQ. The CDR3 consists of 18 residues. The full variable domain, its missing parts supplied by reference TRBV5-1 and TRBJ2-6, is KAGVTQTPRYLIKTRGQQVTLSCSPISGHRSVSWYQQTPGQGLQFLFEYFSETQRNKGNFPGRFSGRQFSNSRSEMNVSTLELGDSALYLCASSWAGRVPSGANVLTFGAGSRLTVL.

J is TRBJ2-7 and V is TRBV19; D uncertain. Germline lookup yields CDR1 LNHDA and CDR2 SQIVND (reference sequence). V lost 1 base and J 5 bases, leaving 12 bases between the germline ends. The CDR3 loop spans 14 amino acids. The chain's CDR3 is CASSIVTTAHEQYF. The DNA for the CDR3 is TGTGCCAGTAGTATAGTCACGACTGCTCACGAGCAGTACTTC.

The CDR3 sequence: CSAEGTGLYEQYF. CDR3 DNA sequence: TGCAGCGCCGAGGGGACAGGCCTTTACGAGCAGTACTTC. The J gene is TRBJ2-7, the V gene TRBV29-1, with 8 nucleotides matching TRBD1. CDR1 SQVTM and CDR2 ANQGSEA come from the germline V gene. V trimming: 7 bases; J trimming: 4 bases; junction bases outside the gene matches: 9. The CDR3 runs to 13 residues.

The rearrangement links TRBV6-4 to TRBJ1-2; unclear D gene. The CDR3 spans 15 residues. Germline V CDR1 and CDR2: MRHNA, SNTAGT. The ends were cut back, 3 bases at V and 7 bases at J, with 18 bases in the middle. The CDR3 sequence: CASSEYGYSSGGYTF. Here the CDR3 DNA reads TGTGCCAGCAGTGAATACGGATATTCATCGGGTGGCTACACCTTC.

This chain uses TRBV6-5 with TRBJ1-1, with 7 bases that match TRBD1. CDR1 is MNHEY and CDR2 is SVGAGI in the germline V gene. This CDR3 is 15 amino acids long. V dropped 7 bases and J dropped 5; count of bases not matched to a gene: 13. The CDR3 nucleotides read TGTGCCAGCACCTACGCCGTACAGGGGTGGACTGAAGCTTTCTTT. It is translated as CASTYAVQGWTEAFF.

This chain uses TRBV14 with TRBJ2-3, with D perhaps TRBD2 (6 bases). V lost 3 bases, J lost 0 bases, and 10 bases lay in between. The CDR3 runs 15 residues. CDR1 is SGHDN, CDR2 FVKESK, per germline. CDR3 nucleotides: TGTGCCAGCAGCCAGTTCGGGGGTAGCACAGATACGCAGTATTTT. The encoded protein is CASSQFGGSTDTQYF.

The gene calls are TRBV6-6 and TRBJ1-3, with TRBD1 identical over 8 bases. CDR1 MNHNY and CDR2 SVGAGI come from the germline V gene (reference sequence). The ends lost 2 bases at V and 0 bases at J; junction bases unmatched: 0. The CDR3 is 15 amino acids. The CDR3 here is CASSYTGGSGNTIYF. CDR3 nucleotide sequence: TGTGCCAGCAGTTACACAGGGGGCTCTGGAAACACCATATATTTT.

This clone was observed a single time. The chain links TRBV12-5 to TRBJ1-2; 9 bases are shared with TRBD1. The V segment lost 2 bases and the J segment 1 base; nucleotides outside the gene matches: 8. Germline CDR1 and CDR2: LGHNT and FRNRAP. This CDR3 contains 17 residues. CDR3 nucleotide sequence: TGTGCTAGTGGTTTGATTGGGACAGGGCTCGGTAACTATGGCTACACCTTC. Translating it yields CASGLIGTGLGNYGYTF.

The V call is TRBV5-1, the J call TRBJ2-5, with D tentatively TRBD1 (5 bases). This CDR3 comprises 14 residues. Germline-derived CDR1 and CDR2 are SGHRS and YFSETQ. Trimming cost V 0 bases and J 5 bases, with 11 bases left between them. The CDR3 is CASSLGQLGETQYF. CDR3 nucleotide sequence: TGCGCCAGCAGCTTGGGACAGTTGGGGGAGACCCAGTACTTC.

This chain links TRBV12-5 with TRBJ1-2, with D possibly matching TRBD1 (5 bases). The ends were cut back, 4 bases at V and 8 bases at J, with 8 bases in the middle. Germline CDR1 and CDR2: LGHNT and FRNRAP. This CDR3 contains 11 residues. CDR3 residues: CASGSGLGYTF. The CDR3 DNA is TGTGCTAGTGGTTCAGGGTTGGGCTACACCTTC.

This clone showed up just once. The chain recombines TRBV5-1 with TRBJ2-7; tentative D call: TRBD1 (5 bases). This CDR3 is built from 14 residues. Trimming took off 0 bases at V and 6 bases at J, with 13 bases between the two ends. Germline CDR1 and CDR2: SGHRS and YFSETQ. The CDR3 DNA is TGCGCCAGCAGCTTGGACTATCAGGGAAGCGAGCAGTACTTC. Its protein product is CASSLDYQGSEQYF.

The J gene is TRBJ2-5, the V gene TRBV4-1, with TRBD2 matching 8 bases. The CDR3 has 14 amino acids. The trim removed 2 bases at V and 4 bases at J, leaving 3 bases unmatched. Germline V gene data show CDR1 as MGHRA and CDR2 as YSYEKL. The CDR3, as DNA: TGCGCCAGCAGCCAACCGGGGGGGACAGAGACCCAGTACTTC. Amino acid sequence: CASSQPGGTETQYF.

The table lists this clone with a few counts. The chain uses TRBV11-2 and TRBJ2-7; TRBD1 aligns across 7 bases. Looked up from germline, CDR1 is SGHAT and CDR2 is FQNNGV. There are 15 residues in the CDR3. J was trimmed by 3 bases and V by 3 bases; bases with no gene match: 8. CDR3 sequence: CASSLYRGRDYEQYF. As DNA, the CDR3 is TGTGCCAGCAGCTTGTACAGGGGTCGAGACTACGAGCAGTACTTC.

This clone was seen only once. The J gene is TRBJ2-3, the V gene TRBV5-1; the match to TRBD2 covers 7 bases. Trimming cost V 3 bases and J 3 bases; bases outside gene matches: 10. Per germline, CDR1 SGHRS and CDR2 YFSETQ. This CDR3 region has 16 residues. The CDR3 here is CASSSAGALATDTQYF. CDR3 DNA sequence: TGCGCCAGCAGCTCGGCAGGCGCACTAGCGACAGATACGCAGTATTTT.

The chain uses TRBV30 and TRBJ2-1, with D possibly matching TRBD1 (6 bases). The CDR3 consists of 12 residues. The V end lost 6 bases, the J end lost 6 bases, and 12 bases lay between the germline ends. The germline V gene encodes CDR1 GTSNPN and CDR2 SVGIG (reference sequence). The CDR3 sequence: CACREGGNEQFF. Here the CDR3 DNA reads TGTGCCTGTCGAGAAGGGGGCAATGAGCAGTTCTTC.

The CDR3 sequence is CASSWGDSTGELFF. Written as DNA, the CDR3 is TGTGCCAGCAGCTGGGGGGATTCCACCGGGGAGCTGTTTTTT. The chain recombines TRBV7-6 with TRBJ2-2; maybe TRBD2 (6 bases). Germline values: CDR1 SGHVS, CDR2 FNYEAQ. V lost 4 bases, J lost 4 bases, and 10 bases lay in between. The CDR3 length is 14 residues.

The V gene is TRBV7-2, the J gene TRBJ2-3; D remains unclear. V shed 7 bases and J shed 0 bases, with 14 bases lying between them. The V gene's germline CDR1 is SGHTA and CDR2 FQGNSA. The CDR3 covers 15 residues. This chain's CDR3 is CASKVGPPSTDTQYF. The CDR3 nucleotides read TGTGCCAGCAAGGTGGGCCCCCCTAGCACAGATACGCAGTATTTT.

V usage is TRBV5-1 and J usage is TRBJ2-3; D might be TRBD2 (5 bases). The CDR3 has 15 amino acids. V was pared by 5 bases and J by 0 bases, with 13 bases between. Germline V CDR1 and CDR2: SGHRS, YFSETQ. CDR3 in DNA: TGCGCCAGCAGTCAGGACTCAGCTAGCACAGATACGCAGTATTTT. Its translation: CASSQDSASTDTQYF. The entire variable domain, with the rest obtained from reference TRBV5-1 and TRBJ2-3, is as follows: KAGVTQTPRYLIKTRGQQVTLSCSPISGHRSVSWYQQTPGQGLQFLFEYFSETQRNKGNFPGRFSGRQFSNSRSEMNVSTLELGDSALYLCASSQDSASTDTQYFGPGTRLTVL.

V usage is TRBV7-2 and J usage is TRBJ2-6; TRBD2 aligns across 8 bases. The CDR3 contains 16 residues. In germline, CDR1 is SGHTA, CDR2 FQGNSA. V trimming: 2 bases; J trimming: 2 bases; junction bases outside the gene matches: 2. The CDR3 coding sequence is TGTGCCAGCAGCTTAACCGGGGGGGCTGGGGCCAACGTCCTGACTTTC. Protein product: CASSLTGGAGANVLTF.

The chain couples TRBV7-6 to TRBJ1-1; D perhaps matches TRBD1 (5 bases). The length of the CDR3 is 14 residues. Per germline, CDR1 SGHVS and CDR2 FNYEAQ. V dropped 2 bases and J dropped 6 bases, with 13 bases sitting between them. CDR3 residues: CASSLLSKGPEAFF. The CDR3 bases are TGTGCCAGCAGCTTATTATCCAAGGGGCCTGAAGCTTTCTTT. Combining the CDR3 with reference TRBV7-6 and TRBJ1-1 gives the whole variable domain GAGVSQSPRYKVTKRGQDVALRCDPISGHVSLYWYRQALGQGPEFLTYFNYEAQQDKSGLPNDRFSAERPEGSISTLTIQRTEQRDSAMYRCASSLLSKGPEAFFGQGTRLTVV.

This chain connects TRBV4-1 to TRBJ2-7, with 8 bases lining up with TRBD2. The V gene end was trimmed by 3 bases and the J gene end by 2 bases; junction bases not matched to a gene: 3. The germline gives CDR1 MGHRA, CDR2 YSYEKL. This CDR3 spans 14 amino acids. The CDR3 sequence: CASSHTSGTYEQYF. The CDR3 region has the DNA TGCGCCAGCAGCCACACTAGCGGAACCTACGAGCAGTACTTC.